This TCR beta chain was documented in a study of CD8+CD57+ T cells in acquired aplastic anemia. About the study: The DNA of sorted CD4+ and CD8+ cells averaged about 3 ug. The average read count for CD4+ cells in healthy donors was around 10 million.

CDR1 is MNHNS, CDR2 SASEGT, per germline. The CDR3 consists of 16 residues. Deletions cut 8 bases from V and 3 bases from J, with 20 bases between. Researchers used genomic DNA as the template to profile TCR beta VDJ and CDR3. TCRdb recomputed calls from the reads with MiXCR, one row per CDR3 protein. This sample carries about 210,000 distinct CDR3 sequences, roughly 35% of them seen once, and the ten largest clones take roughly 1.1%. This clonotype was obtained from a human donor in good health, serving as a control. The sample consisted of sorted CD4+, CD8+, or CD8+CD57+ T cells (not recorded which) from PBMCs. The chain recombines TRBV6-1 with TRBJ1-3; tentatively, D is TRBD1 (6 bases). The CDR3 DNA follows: TGTGCCAGCTCACCACTCACAGGGTACGGTGGAAACACCATATATTTT. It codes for CASSPLTGYGGNTIYF.